This T cell receptor beta chain appears in the sequencing data of a study of cytomegalovirus exposure and HLA in healthy donors. Overall study results and limits: Cytomegalovirus-associated TCR beta chains were listed, numbering some 150. Most CMV-associated TCR beta chains appeared HLA-restricted in a later analysis. In a later analysis, a missense DCLRE1C variant was linked to TCR beta V- and J-gene trimming. Beyond CMV serostatus, there was no information to go on about immune exposure.

Germline V lookup: CDR1 MNHNS, CDR2 SASEGT. The CDR3 contains 13 residues. The V gene lost 6 bases and the J gene lost 3 bases, with 11 bases spanning the gap. Concerning this clone: Its antigen is currently unknown.

Researchers ran the PCR with 60 Vbeta and 13 Jbeta primers. Measured with immunoSEQ multiplex PCR; TCRdb has only the in-frame clones, and not every one. The sample contains 85,000 to 130,000 clones, about two thirds of which appear only once. The chain joins TRBV6-1 to TRBJ2-5; D might be TRBD1 (6 bases). The sample comprised PBMCs. The sequence came from a boy aged 10-17 years in good health and CMV-seronegative. CDR3 coding DNA: TGTGCCAGCAGGGGGGCAGGGAAAGAGACCCAGTACTTC. Translated: CASRGAGKETQYF.